This record looks at one T cell receptor (beta chain) sequence and its context. The target of this receptor is not known. Base qualities were left out, and no much larger clone turns up one base away. TCR alpha and beta CDR3 regions were amplified with the iRepertoire nested amplicon-rescue multiplex PCR (arm-PCR) platform from RNA. One-step reverse transcription and amplification used roughly 95-450 ng of tissue mRNA or PBMC total RNA as input. Following bead purification, Illumina adapters were added by a secondary multiplex PCR, and the libraries were gel-purified between 200 and 400 bp. Libraries carried internal 6-nucleotide barcodes used for demultiplexing. The libraries were sequenced on an Illumina MiSeq using 2x220 or 2x250 nucleotide paired-end reads. Per the source publication's procedure: Paired reads were merged with FLASH 1.2.11 and aligned to the GRCh37 human genome with BWA-MEM before extracting TRA and TRB reads. V and J assignment used an IMGT-derived reference of cassette sequences and CDR3 motifs that included pseudogenes. Reads were translated in three frames, and productive CDR3s were defined as those with a C...FGXG motif and no stop codons. A clonotype was defined as a unique combination of a V-J cassette pair and a CDR3 amino acid sequence. Reads were filtered by Hamming distance, with the threshold set by the sequence error rate of each sample in mapped regions. The public sequencing data were trimmed at Q25 with fastp and processed into clonotypes with MiXCR by TCRdb, which kept only in-frame beta chains. Every entry covers one CDR3 protein and lists the most common genes and DNA from its rows. TCRdb, rather than the study authors, made the V and J calls. The sample table records about 89,000 distinct CDR3 sequences; 20% to 25% of these occur just once. 6.7% of the sample is taken by the ten largest.

These data come from a study of glioma-infiltrating T cells (dated by TCRdb to 2016 to 2017). Regarding the research as a whole: Glioma tissue, non-neoplastic brain tissue and matched peripheral blood mononuclear cells were used as sources from which TCR alpha- and beta-chain repertoires were sequenced. To measure divergence between tissue and blood T-cell populations, each tissue-infiltrating repertoire was compared with the peripheral blood repertoire of the same patient. Three low-grade glioma patients, several primary glioblastoma patients, and three non-glioma patients who contributed non-neoplastic brain tissue made up the paired cohort. Study-level results and caveats: Small numbers underpinned the group comparisons: under ten glioblastoma patients, three low-grade glioma patients and three non-neoplastic patients. VJ-independent divergence between tissue and blood was lower than expected in non-neoplastic patients but higher than expected in all gliomas, particularly low-grade gliomas. Tissue and blood shared very few CDR3 sequences, a result attributed to high CDR3 diversity and limited sampling.

Based on the germline V gene, the CDR1 and CDR2 sequences are SGHDT and YYEEEE. Spanning cysteine to phenylalanine, the CDR3 consists of 16 amino acids. Just the 48-base CDR3 DNA is kept, in frame starting at base 1. Trimming leaves V shorter by 4 bases and J shorter by 4 bases, with the junction holding 11 bases beyond the gene matches. Sequenced: glioma tissue, nonneoplastic brain tissue, or PBMCs (not recorded which). The chain links TRBV5-6 with TRBJ2-5; the central 9 bases match TRBD2. The receptor was derived from a human donor with low-grade glioma or glioblastoma, undergoing nonglioma brain surgery, or in good health (not recorded which). The sequenced DNA is TGTGCCAGCAGCCGGAGCGGGGGGTCAGAAGGAGAGACCCAGTACTTC. Its translation reads: CASSRSGGSEGETQYF.